Below are 32 T cell receptor beta chains sequenced from a single sample in a study of graft-versus-host responses after intestinal transplantation. Sequencing was performed with immunoSEQ multiplex PCR; in TCRdb, only in-frame clones are kept and a portion is missing. The data contain about 97,000 clones, around nine tenths of them singletons. Sequencing was performed on PBMCs, taken about 460 days after intestinal transplant. Receptor source: a human patient who received an intestinal transplant, so some T cells may come from the graft donor.

The chain combines TRBV28 with TRBJ2-7, with D uncertain. CDR3 length: 14 residues. V lost 3 bases and J 3 bases, leaving 12 bases between the germline ends. In germline, CDR1 is MDHEN, CDR2 SYDVKM. The CDR3 nucleotides read TGTGCCAGCAGTTTGTTCGCAAACAACTACGAGCAGTACTTC. This codes for CASSLFANNYEQYF.

V and J are TRBV4-1 and TRBJ1-4; no definite D call. The CDR3 is 15 residues long. Trimming took off 4 bases at V and 8 bases at J, with 17 bases between the two ends. Germline-derived CDR1 and CDR2 are MGHRA and YSYEKL. The CDR3 is CASSRKTPAGEKLFF. The CDR3 DNA reads as TGCGCCAGCAGCCGGAAGACCCCCGCGGGGGAAAAACTGTTTTTT.

This chain uses TRBV5-1 with TRBJ2-3; D is unresolved. V was trimmed by 0 bases and J by 3 bases, leaving 8 bases between them. CDR1 and CDR2 from the germline V gene are SGHRS and YFSETQ. This CDR3 has 14 residues. The CDR3 region has the DNA TGCGCCAGCAGCTTGGGGGCTATGACAGATACGCAGTATTTT. Its protein product is CASSLGAMTDTQYF.

The chain recombines TRBV6-5 with TRBJ1-1; D is possibly TRBD1 (5 bases). Germline V lookup: CDR1 MNHEY, CDR2 SVGAGI. V lost 5 bases, J lost 4 bases, and 17 bases lay in between. The CDR3 sequence is 15 residues long. The CDR3 loop reads CASSQPGRGGTEAFF. The CDR3 nucleotides are TGTGCCAGCAGTCAGCCGGGACGGGGGGGCACTGAAGCTTTCTTT.

The chain uses TRBV27 and TRBJ2-7, with D maybe TRBD1 (5 bases). V lost 6 bases to trimming and J lost 6 bases, with 9 bases between them. Looked up from germline, CDR1 is MNHEY and CDR2 is SMNVEV (reference sequence). The length of the CDR3 is 11 residues. CDR3 sequence: CASSQGSEQYF. CDR3 nucleotide sequence: TGTGCCAGCAGCCAGGGTTCCGAGCAGTACTTC.

The rearrangement joins TRBV4-1 to TRBJ2-3, with D possibly being TRBD1 or TRBD2 (6 bases each). Germline V gives CDR1 MGHRA, CDR2 YSYEKL. The CDR3 runs to 18 residues. Trimming cost V 0 bases and J 0 bases, with 16 bases left between them. CDR3 coding DNA: TGCGCCAGCAGCCAAGAAGGTGCGGGGACACCTAGCACAGATACGCAGTATTTT. As protein: CASSQEGAGTPSTDTQYF.

This clone was found once. The chain uses TRBV7-6 and TRBJ2-7, with a weak D call TRBD2 (6 bases). Germline CDR1 SGHVS, CDR2 FNYEAQ. V was shortened by 4 bases and J by 0 bases, with 13 bases between the two germline ends. CDR3 size: 15 residues. The CDR3 DNA is TGTGCCAGCAGCTCCGGCCGCGGGGCCTCCTACGAGCAGTACTTC. Its translation is CASSSGRGASYEQYF.

The chain is built from TRBV10-1 and TRBJ2-1, with 11 bases identical to TRBD2. Germline-derived CDR1 and CDR2 are WNHNN and SYGVQD (reference sequence). The CDR3 runs to 15 residues. Trimming removed 6 bases from V and 5 bases from J; junction bases left unmatched: 6. As DNA, the CDR3 is TGCGCCAGCAGCATCGGGACTAGCGGCGACAATGAGCAGTTCTTC. Its protein is CASSIGTSGDNEQFF.

This chain links TRBV2 with TRBJ1-1, with no clear D. V dropped 3 bases and J dropped 5 bases, with 7 bases sitting between them. Germline-derived CDR1 and CDR2 are SNHLY and FYNNEI. This CDR3 contains 12 residues. CDR3 in DNA: TGTGCCAGCAGTGATGTTGGGACTGAAGCTTTCTTT. Protein: CASSDVGTEAFF.

Worth noting for this clone: The junction and the germline gene differ at one end; a read error may be behind it. CDR3 in amino acids: CASSQRTGQETQYF. The CDR3 DNA follows: TGTGCTAGCAGCCAAAGGACAGGCCAAGAGACCCAGTACTTC. The chain joins TRBV7-7 to TRBJ2-5; 7 bases align to TRBD1. Germline values: CDR1 SSHAT, CDR2 FNYEAQ (reference sequence). CDR3 size: 14 residues.

V and J are TRBV5-1 and TRBJ2-3, with 9 positions matching TRBD2. The junction had 8 bases not matched to a gene; V was cut back by 0 bases and J by 0 bases. CDR1 and CDR2 from the germline V gene are SGHRS and YFSETQ. The CDR3 contains 18 residues. CDR3 region: CASSLVGTSRTSTDTQYF. The DNA of the CDR3 is TGCGCCAGCAGCTTGGTGGGGACTAGCAGAACTAGCACAGATACGCAGTATTTT.

The chain carries TRBV10-3 and TRBJ1-2; a possible D gene is TRBD1 (5 bases). Germline V lookup: CDR1 ENHRY, CDR2 SYGVKD. The CDR3 length is 15 residues. The V and J ends lost 6 bases and 3 bases respectively, with 17 bases between them. Here the CDR3 reads CAISSGDRGDYGYTF. In DNA form, the CDR3 reads TGTGCCATCAGCTCCGGCGACAGAGGCGACTATGGCTACACCTTC.

The chain joins TRBV6-5 to TRBJ2-7; no reliable D call. Germline assignment: CDR1 MNHEY and CDR2 SVGAGI. The CDR3 covers 14 residues. V was clipped by 0 bases and J by 1 base, with 7 bases between them. Written as DNA, the CDR3 is TGTGCCAGCAGTTACTCTGTACCATCCTACGAGCAGTACTTC. This encodes CASSYSVPSYEQYF.

The chain uses TRBV10-2 and TRBJ1-1, with a possible D match to TRBD1 (5 bases). The germline V gene encodes CDR1 WSHSY and CDR2 SAAADI. The CDR3 extends over 12 amino acids. V gave up 6 bases and J gave up 9 bases, with 14 bases separating them. The CDR3 region has the DNA TGCGCCAGCAGCGGGACGTGGGTCCAAGCTTTCTTT. Its translation: CASSGTWVQAFF.

The chain links TRBV18 to TRBJ1-6; 7 positions match TRBD1. The CDR3 loop spans 16 amino acids. Losses at the gene ends were 3 bases for V and 4 bases for J; bases not matched to a gene: 6. The V gene's germline CDR1 is KGHSH and CDR2 LQKENI. CDR3 loop: CASSPMGQSYNSPLHF. The DNA of the CDR3 is TGTGCCAGCTCACCCATGGGACAGTCTTATAATTCACCCCTCCACTTT.

The gene calls are TRBV7-9 and TRBJ2-3; D is undetermined. The V and J ends lost 5 bases and 4 bases respectively, with 10 bases between them. This CDR3 contains 13 residues. Per the germline V gene, CDR1 is SEHNR and CDR2 is FQNEAQ (reference sequence). DNA for the CDR3: TGTGCCAGCAGCCCTGACTGGGCAGATACGCAGTATTTT. The encoded protein is CASSPDWADTQYF.

This clone was seen only once. This chain connects TRBV5-1 to TRBJ1-1; TRBD1 is a possible D gene (6 bases). The ends were cut back, 1 base at V and 4 bases at J, with 14 bases in the middle. The CDR3 extends over 15 amino acids. Germline assignment: CDR1 SGHRS and CDR2 YFSETQ. The CDR3 reads CASSLTQGTTTEAFF. The CDR3, as DNA: TGCGCCAGCAGCTTGACCCAGGGGACGACCACTGAAGCTTTCTTT.

This chain joins TRBV5-1 and TRBJ1-2, with a possible D match to TRBD1 (5 bases). Trimming took 4 bases from V and 6 from J, leaving 13 bases between them. The CDR3 totals 13 residues. Germline CDR1 is SGHRS and CDR2 is YFSETQ. The CDR3 loop is CASSRDSPDGYTF. The CDR3 DNA reads TGCGCCAGCAGCCGAGACAGTCCGGATGGCTACACCTTC. Full variable domain (outside the CDR3, taken from reference TRBV5-1 and TRBJ1-2): KAGVTQTPRYLIKTRGQQVTLSCSPISGHRSVSWYQQTPGQGLQFLFEYFSETQRNKGNFPGRFSGRQFSNSRSEMNVSTLELGDSALYLCASSRDSPDGYTFGSGTRLTVV.

This clone has just a few counts. The rearrangement links TRBV4-2 to TRBJ2-5, with D uncertain. The CDR3 runs to 11 residues. Germline loops: CDR1 LGHNA, CDR2 YNFKEQ. Trimming stripped 6 bases from V and 5 bases from J, with 7 bases between. The CDR3 bases are TGTGCCAGCAGTCCCGGGGAGACCCAGTACTTC. As protein: CASSPGETQYF.

In its sample, this clone was seen a few times. This chain joins TRBV6-1 and TRBJ1-4, with D unclear. V lost 6 bases and J 5 bases, leaving 10 bases between the germline ends. This CDR3 is 13 amino acids long. Germline V lookup: CDR1 MNHNS, CDR2 SASEGT. The CDR3 protein is CASSGYRNEKLFF. CDR3 sequence (DNA): TGTGCCAGCAGCGGGTACAGAAATGAAAAACTGTTTTTT.

The chain uses TRBV12-5 and TRBJ2-5; tentative D call: TRBD1 (5 bases). The DNA matches TRBJ2-7 better at its end, which makes the J call doubtful. The CDR3 is 15 residues long. CDR1 and CDR2 (germline): LGHNT, FRNRAP. CDR3 in DNA: TGTGCTAGTGGTTTGTCCCAGGGCCCTCGGGACGAGCAGTACTTC. This gives the protein CASGLSQGPRDEQYF.

The V gene is TRBV5-4, the J gene TRBJ2-5, with 12 bases matching TRBD2. Losses at the gene ends were 4 bases for V and 4 bases for J; bases not matched to a gene: 2. The germline gives CDR1 SGHNT, CDR2 YYREEE (reference sequence). The CDR3 has 14 residues. The CDR3 nucleotides read TGTGCCAGCAGCGCTAGCGGGGGGGCAGAGACCCAGTACTTC. Translation gives CASSASGGAETQYF.

This chain uses TRBV6-1 with TRBJ2-2; 10 bases are a match to TRBD1. Germline trimming cut 3 bases from V and 4 bases from J; bases unmatched to any gene: 5. This CDR3 has 16 amino acids. Per the germline V gene, CDR1 is MNHNS and CDR2 is SASEGT. The CDR3 protein is CASSDPGQGSTGELFF. DNA of the CDR3: TGTGCCAGCAGTGACCCGGGACAGGGGTCCACCGGGGAGCTGTTTTTT.

The chain combines TRBV2 with TRBJ1-5; possible D gene TRBD1, 5 bases. V lost 1 base, J lost 6 bases, and 13 bases lay in between. The CDR3 is made up of 15 amino acids. Looked up from germline, CDR1 is SNHLY and CDR2 is FYNNEI. In DNA form, the CDR3 reads TGTGCCAGCAGTGAAGGGAGCGGGGGATCTCAGCCCCAGCATTTT. Translating it yields CASSEGSGGSQPQHF.

The chain joins TRBV5-5 to TRBJ2-3; D may be TRBD2 (5 bases). V was pared by 0 bases and J by 4 bases, with 9 bases between. Germline V CDR1 and CDR2: SGHKS, YYEKEE (reference sequence). The CDR3 length is 14 residues. CDR3 DNA sequence: TGTGCCAGCAGCTTGGGACGAGGGTCAGATACGCAGTATTTT. It translates to CASSLGRGSDTQYF.

Points on this clone: Compared with germline, one end of the junction differs, possibly owing to a read error. The chain has TRBV7-7 and TRBJ1-6; 7 bases match TRBD1. The germline gives CDR1 SSHAT, CDR2 FNYEAQ (reference sequence). The CDR3 sequence is 13 residues long. The CDR3 is CASSSDRNSPLHF. CDR3 nucleotide sequence: TGTGCTAGCAGCTCGGACAGGAATTCACCCCTCCACTTT.

This rearrangement joins TRBV2 to TRBJ2-3; 7 positions agree with TRBD2. CDR1 and CDR2 (germline): SNHLY, FYNNEI. The CDR3 consists of 14 residues. The J segment lost 0 bases and the V segment lost 4 bases, leaving 1 base of the junction unmatched. The CDR3 DNA reads TGTGCCAGCAGTGTGGGACTAAGCACAGATACGCAGTATTTT. Translating it yields CASSVGLSTDTQYF. The full variable domain, in which reference TRBV2 and TRBJ2-3 provide the parts outside the CDR3, is EPEVTQTPSHQVTQMGQEVILRCVPISNHLYFYWYRQILGQKVEFLVSFYNNEISEKSEIFDDQFSVERPDGSNFTLKIRSTKLEDSAMYFCASSVGLSTDTQYFGPGTRLTVL.

The chain joins TRBV15 to TRBJ2-1; TRBD1 matches 7 bases. The CDR3 runs to 16 residues. Germline CDR1 and CDR2: LNHNV and YYDKDF (reference sequence). The V and J ends lost 3 bases and 3 bases, in that order; junction bases with no gene match: 8. CDR3 nucleotides: TGTGCCACCAGCAGGAAACAGGGGTTAGGCTACAATGAGCAGTTCTTC. Its translation: CATSRKQGLGYNEQFF.

A single count supports this clone. The chain has TRBV25-1 and TRBJ1-1, with a possible D match to TRBD1 (5 bases). The CDR3 runs to 14 residues. Germline CDR1 reads MGHDK; CDR2 reads SYGVNS. V was clipped by 3 bases and J by 1 base, with 9 bases between them. CDR3 nucleotides: TGTGCCAGCAGTGATAGGAGGGGGAACACTGAAGCTTTCTTT. As protein: CASSDRRGNTEAFF.

This clone appeared a single time. The chain links TRBV7-3 to TRBJ2-7; 7 bases align to TRBD2. Unmatched junction bases numbered 3, after V lost 0 bases and J lost 7 bases. The CDR3 spans 13 residues. The germline V gene has CDR1 SGHTA and CDR2 FQGTGA. The DNA of the CDR3 is TGTGCCAGCAGCTTAACGTCGGGGGGAGAGCAGTACTTC. It yields the protein CASSLTSGGEQYF.

The rearrangement joins TRBV18 to TRBJ2-4; the D gene could be TRBD1 or TRBD2 (5 bases each). Germline V CDR1 and CDR2: KGHSH, LQKENI. Deletions cut 0 bases from V and 3 bases from J, with 15 bases between. The CDR3 has 17 residues. CDR3 region: CASSPPTGRVDKNIQYF. The DNA for the CDR3 is TGTGCCAGCTCACCACCAACGGGGCGCGTTGACAAAAACATTCAGTACTTC.

The J gene is TRBJ2-5, the V gene TRBV14; 9 bases map to TRBD2. The CDR3 totals 19 residues. Germline loops: CDR1 SGHDN, CDR2 FVKESK. The trim removed 5 bases at V and 4 bases at J, leaving 20 bases unmatched. DNA for the CDR3: TGTGCCAGCAGCACCAACGCAGGACTAGCGAGAACCCTCGGAGAGACCCAGTACTTC. Translation gives CASSTNAGLARTLGETQYF.